Below are 16 T cell receptor beta chains sequenced from a single sample in a study of CD8 T cells in Susac syndrome. RNA was extracted with the RNeasy kit, and a quantity of roughly 0.5 to 1 ug was reverse transcribed using random hexamers. Using its own MiXCR run on the immunoSEQ multiplex PCR reads, TCRdb lists one record per CDR3 protein. The table shows some 220,000 distinct CDR3 sequences, with about 95% occurring only once. What was sequenced was CD4+ T cells from PBMCs. The receptors originated from a human donor with multiple sclerosis.

DNA of the CDR3: TGTGCCAGCAGCTTAGATCCCCCAGGGGGCAACTATGGCTACACCTTC. This encodes CASSLDPPGGNYGYTF. The rearrangement links TRBV7-8 to TRBJ1-2; 8 bases align to TRBD1. Trimming removed 1 base from V and 2 bases from J; junction bases left unmatched: 6. Germline V gene lookup returns CDR1 SGHVS and CDR2 FQNEAQ. The CDR3 runs to 16 residues.

Note on this clonotype: The CDR3 carries no conserved terminal phenylalanine or tryptophan, so it likely arises from a read error. No DNA is shown, since the ends of the CDR3 on it are uncertain; the CDR3 is the one TCRdb lists. The V gene is TRBV27, the J gene TRBJ1-1; TRBD1 was called by the table and not checked on the DNA. Germline CDR1 and CDR2: MNHEY and SMNVEV (reference sequence). The CDR3 has 9 amino acids, counting both end residues. This CDR3 reads CAGSPRGSV.

The rearrangement uses TRBV6-1 and TRBJ2-1, with TRBD2 matching over 10 bases. The V gene end was trimmed by 2 bases and the J gene end by 6 bases; junction bases not matched to a gene: 7. Germline assignment: CDR1 MNHNS and CDR2 SASEGT. The length of the CDR3 is 16 residues. For the CDR3, the DNA is TGTGCCAGCAGTGAACTCCGACTAGCGGGTGTCAATGAGCAGTTCTTC. Its translation is CASSELRLAGVNEQFF.

The gene calls are TRBV27 and TRBJ2-1, with D unclear. V was shortened by 5 bases and J by 10 bases, with 9 bases between the two germline ends. The CDR3 contains 11 residues. Germline CDR1 reads MNHEY; CDR2 reads SMNVEV (reference sequence). CDR3 nucleotide sequence: TGTGCCAGCAGTACGGTGGGGGAGCAGTTCTTC. Its translation: CASSTVGEQFF.

The genes are TRBV28 and TRBJ2-7, with no clear D. Trimming cost V 5 bases and J 2 bases, with 10 bases left between them. Looked up from germline, CDR1 is MDHEN and CDR2 is SYDVKM. The CDR3 totals 13 residues. CDR3 coding DNA: TGTGCCAGCAGTCCGACGGAGACCTACGAGCAGTACTTC. The encoded protein is CASSPTETYEQYF.

V is TRBV29-1 and J is TRBJ2-3; D call uncertain. This CDR3 spans 13 amino acids. With 1 base removed from V and 2 bases from J, the gap between germline ends came to 7 bases. Germline-derived CDR1 and CDR2 are SQVTM and ANQGSEA. CDR3 DNA: TGCAGCGTTGAAGGGACCACCACAGATACGCAGTATTTT. It is translated as CSVEGTTTDTQYF.

V and J are TRBV12-3 or TRBV12-4 and TRBJ1-5; D gene unclear. The V and J ends lost 5 bases and 3 bases respectively, with 5 bases between them. CDR3 length equals 12 residues. CDR3 residues: CASSEDNQPQHF. The CDR3 nucleotides read TGTGCCAGCAGTGAGGACAATCAGCCCCAGCATTTT.

The V gene is TRBV15, the J gene TRBJ1-6; the D is unclear. Germline V gene sequence: CDR1 LNHNV, CDR2 YYDKDF (reference sequence). V was pared by 0 bases and J by 9 bases, with 12 bases between. This CDR3 contains 15 residues. This CDR3 is CATSRDPGRGSPLHF. The CDR3 DNA is TGTGCCACCAGCAGAGATCCGGGTCGGGGTTCACCCCTCCACTTT.

The V and J genes are TRBV12-3 or TRBV12-4 and TRBJ2-7; D is possibly TRBD1 (6 bases). This CDR3 contains 14 residues. Trimming cost V 3 bases and J 1 base, with 10 bases left between them. The CDR3 reads CASSFAQGSYEQYF. As DNA, the CDR3 is TGTGCCAGCAGTTTCGCACAGGGTTCCTACGAGCAGTACTTC.

The chain carries TRBV7-6 and TRBJ2-1; 9 nucleotides agree with TRBD1. CDR1 and CDR2 from the germline V gene are SGHVS and FNYEAQ. The junction had 4 bases not matched to a gene; V was cut back by 1 base and J by 0 bases. The CDR3 runs to 17 residues. In DNA, the CDR3 is TGTGCCAGCAGCTTAGTGGGACAGGGTAGCTCCTACAATGAGCAGTTCTTC. This codes for CASSLVGQGSSYNEQFF.

This chain joins TRBV15 and TRBJ2-7; TRBD1 matches at 7 bases. The CDR3 sequence is 15 residues long. V lost 3 bases and J lost 3; bases outside the gene matches: 8. The germline CDR1 and CDR2 sequences are LNHNV and YYDKDF (reference sequence). CDR3 region: CATSRSRQGFYEQYF. CDR3 DNA sequence: TGTGCCACCAGCAGGTCCCGACAGGGCTTCTACGAGCAGTACTTC.

Here the CDR3 reads CSVGSRVADTQYF. The CDR3 DNA follows: TGCAGCGTTGGTTCCAGGGTGGCTGATACGCAGTATTTT. The V gene is TRBV29-1, the J gene TRBJ2-3, with D maybe TRBD1 (5 bases). Germline V gene data show CDR1 as SQVTM and CDR2 as ANQGSEA. V shed 4 bases and J shed 6 bases, with 14 bases lying between them. The CDR3 spans 13 residues.

The rearrangement links TRBV27 to TRBJ1-2, with D tentatively TRBD1 (6 bases). This CDR3 is built from 14 residues. Germline-derived CDR1 and CDR2 are MNHEY and SMNVEV (reference sequence). The V gene lost 4 bases and the J gene lost 7 bases, with 16 bases spanning the gap. CDR3 nucleotide sequence: TGTGCCAGCAGTTCGGGCCCCGCAGGGGTTGGCTACACCTTC. As protein: CASSSGPAGVGYTF.

The rearrangement links TRBV20-1 to TRBJ2-1, with 9 bases fitting TRBD2. After removal of 6 bases from V and 4 bases from J, the junction contained 13 bases not matched to a gene. The CDR3 has 16 amino acids. Germline loops: CDR1 DFQATT, CDR2 SNEGSKA (reference sequence). The CDR3 loop is CSAKGPGLARYNEQFF. CDR3 in DNA: TGCAGTGCAAAAGGCCCGGGACTAGCTCGATACAATGAGCAGTTCTTC.

This chain uses TRBV3-1 with TRBJ1-2; tentatively, D is TRBD1 (6 bases). The CDR3 has 15 residues. Germline V CDR1 and CDR2: LGHDT, YNNKEL (reference sequence). V lost 4 bases and J lost 3, with 15 bases in between. The CDR3, as DNA: TGTGCCAGCAGCCCCCCGGACAGATCTCACTATGGCTACACCTTC. Amino acids: CASSPPDRSHYGYTF.

This rearrangement joins TRBV2 to TRBJ2-5; no clear D. CDR3 length: 12 residues. In germline, CDR1 is SNHLY, CDR2 FYNNEI. V shed 3 bases and J shed 5 bases, with 7 bases lying between them. The CDR3 reads CASSDIWETQYF. In DNA, the CDR3 is TGTGCCAGCAGTGACATCTGGGAGACCCAGTACTTC.